This entry describes one TCR beta chain. As yet, its antigen is unknown. The entry originates in a study of shared clonotypes between healthy human individuals. Study-wide background: Three plates were used per donor for CD4 naive, three for CD4 memory, two for CD8 naive and one for CD8 memory.

Libraries were prepared by immunoSEQ multiplex PCR; TCRdb keeps only in-frame clonotypes and omits some of them. In the table there are some 200,000 clones, over 85% of which are singletons. V shed 6 bases and J 1 base; nucleotides not matched to a gene: 5. This CDR3 is 14 amino acids long. In germline, CDR1 is ENHRY, CDR2 SYGVKD. From CD4+ cells came CD45RA+ naive and CD45RA-negative memory subsets. General study points: How much donors shared clonotypes was expected to be affected by sequencing depth.

Sequencing input: naive CD4+ T cells sorted from blood. The subset: CD45RA+ positively selected. The chain joins TRBV10-3 to TRBJ1-1; 7 positions agree with TRBD1. The receptor's source is a woman in her 30s in good health. CDR3 DNA sequence: TGTGCCATCAGACCTACAGGGGAGAACACTGAAGCTTTCTTT. Protein: CAIRPTGENTEAFF.